This passage covers 5 T cell receptor beta chains from one sample sequenced in a study of OX40 agonist ivuxolimab in advanced cancers. Profiling relied on immunoSEQ multiplex PCR, and the TCRdb table lists in-frame clones only, not all of them. The data hold 65,000 to 90,000 clones, with about 91% observed a single time. Here the sequenced sample was CD4+ or CD8+ T cells sorted from blood, taken in a trial of the OX40 agonist ivuxolimab. These receptors came from an adult with an advanced solid tumor such as melanoma, head and neck, liver or kidney cancer.

This clone appeared a single time. One end of the junction fails to match germline, which may point to a read error. The chain couples TRBV7-7 to TRBJ2-5; D is uncertain. Germline-derived CDR1 and CDR2 are SSHAT and FNYEAQ (reference sequence). There are 14 residues in the CDR3. CDR3 loop: CASSIEGSGETQYF. The CDR3 coding sequence is TGTGCTAGCAGCATAGAAGGCTCTGGAGAGACCCAGTACTTC.

V usage is TRBV11-2 and J usage is TRBJ2-3; 9 positions agree with TRBD1. Per germline, CDR1 SGHAT and CDR2 FQNNGV. Losses at the gene ends were 5 bases for V and 6 bases for J; bases not matched to a gene: 12. The CDR3 contains 16 residues. CDR3 nucleotides: TGTGCCAGCAGCCCCAACAGGGGGCCACGGGGTGATACGCAGTATTTT. Translation gives CASSPNRGPRGDTQYF. Full variable domain (rest looked up from reference TRBV11-2 and TRBJ2-3): EAGVAQSPRYKIIEKRQSVAFWCNPISGHATLYWYQQILGQGPKLLIQFQNNGVVDDSQLPKDRFSAERLKGVDSTLKIQPAKLEDSAVYLCASSPNRGPRGDTQYFGPGTRLTVL.

V and J are TRBV7-3 and TRBJ2-3; D gene unclear. The CDR3 runs to 15 residues. With 5 bases removed from V and 5 bases from J, the gap between germline ends came to 17 bases. CDR1 SGHTA and CDR2 FQGTGA come from the germline V gene. The CDR3 spells CASSLLDPRQDTQYF. The CDR3 nucleotides are TGTGCCAGCAGCCTTCTGGACCCGAGACAAGATACGCAGTATTTT. Full variable domain (outside the CDR3, taken from reference TRBV7-3 and TRBJ2-3): GAGVSQTPSNKVTEKGKYVELRCDPISGHTALYWYRQSLGQGPEFLIYFQGTGAADDSGLPNDRFFAVRPEGSVSTLKIQRTERGDSAVYLCASSLLDPRQDTQYFGPGTRLTVL.

The genes are TRBV30 and TRBJ1-3, with unresolved D. The V gene lost 0 bases and the J gene lost 0 bases, with 9 bases spanning the gap. This CDR3 contains 15 residues. Germline V gene lookup returns CDR1 GTSNPN and CDR2 SVGIG (reference sequence). CDR3 DNA sequence: TGTGCCTGGAGTGTAGGGCGGAACTCTGGAAACACCATATATTTT. Protein: CAWSVGRNSGNTIYF.

The J gene is TRBJ2-2, the V gene TRBV7-2; tentatively, D is TRBD2 (5 bases). V lost 6 bases and J 6 bases, leaving 11 bases between the germline ends. CDR1 SGHTA and CDR2 FQGNSA come from the germline V gene. This CDR3 region has 13 residues. CDR3 loop: CASREGSPGELFF. CDR3 in DNA: TGTGCCAGCAGGGAAGGGAGTCCCGGGGAGCTGTTTTTT.